Listed here are 26 T cell receptor beta chains from one sample, sequenced in a study of cytomegalovirus exposure and HLA in healthy donors. Profiling relied on immunoSEQ multiplex PCR, and the TCRdb table lists in-frame clones only, not all of them. The table shows 200,000 to 250,000 clones, with about nine tenths occurring only once. The sample was PBMCs. These receptors were obtained from a woman aged 18-29 years in good health and CMV-seropositive.

The V gene is TRBV19, the J gene TRBJ1-3; 9 bases are shared with TRBD1. In germline, CDR1 is LNHDA, CDR2 SQIVND (reference sequence). CDR3 size: 14 residues. The V and J ends lost 5 bases and 8 bases, in that order; junction bases with no gene match: 7. In nucleotides, the CDR3 is TGTGCCAGTAGTTCCTCGGGACAGGGAGACACCATATATTTT. Protein: CASSSSGQGDTIYF.

This rearrangement joins TRBV18 to TRBJ1-5; D remains unclear. CDR3 length equals 15 residues. Germline V lookup: CDR1 KGHSH, CDR2 LQKENI. Trimming removed 4 bases from V and 7 bases from J, with 17 bases in between. CDR3 protein: CASSLFREARQPQHF. The DNA of the CDR3 is TGTGCCAGCTCACTTTTCCGGGAGGCTCGGCAGCCCCAGCATTTT.

The chain is built from TRBV5-1 and TRBJ2-2, with TRBD2 as a possible D gene (7 bases). The CDR3 covers 16 residues. V was clipped by 0 bases and J by 5 bases, with 14 bases between them. Germline V gene lookup returns CDR1 SGHRS and CDR2 YFSETQ. CDR3 nucleotide sequence: TGCGCCAGCAGCTTGGAGGCAGGGAGGGGGACCGGGGAGCTGTTTTTT. This codes for CASSLEAGRGTGELFF. Using reference TRBV5-1 and TRBJ2-2 for the parts outside the CDR3, the full variable domain is KAGVTQTPRYLIKTRGQQVTLSCSPISGHRSVSWYQQTPGQGLQFLFEYFSETQRNKGNFPGRFSGRQFSNSRSEMNVSTLELGDSALYLCASSLEAGRGTGELFFGEGSRLTVL.

The gene calls are TRBV5-1 and TRBJ2-7; the D is unclear. V dropped 0 bases and J dropped 0 bases, with 10 bases sitting between them. The CDR3 runs to 15 residues. CDR1 SGHRS and CDR2 YFSETQ come from the germline V gene. CDR3 region: CASSLGVGYSYEQYF. The CDR3 DNA sequence: TGCGCCAGCAGCTTGGGTGTCGGGTACTCCTACGAGCAGTACTTC. The whole variable domain, filled in from reference TRBV5-1 and TRBJ2-7, reads KAGVTQTPRYLIKTRGQQVTLSCSPISGHRSVSWYQQTPGQGLQFLFEYFSETQRNKGNFPGRFSGRQFSNSRSEMNVSTLELGDSALYLCASSLGVGYSYEQYFGPGTRLTVT.

This rearrangement joins TRBV6-1 to TRBJ2-1; D might be TRBD1 (5 bases). The CDR3 consists of 15 residues. V was clipped by 1 base and J by 10 bases, with 17 bases between them. Germline lookup yields CDR1 MNHNS and CDR2 SASEGT. The CDR3 here is CASSEGPRVRFEQFF. The DNA of the CDR3 is TGTGCCAGCAGTGAAGGCCCCAGGGTTCGATTCGAGCAGTTCTTC.

This clone came up once. This rearrangement joins TRBV5-1 to TRBJ2-2; no firm D call. Looked up from germline, CDR1 is SGHRS and CDR2 is YFSETQ. The CDR3 covers 18 residues. V dropped 2 bases and J dropped 1 base, with 18 bases sitting between them. The DNA of the CDR3 is TGCGCCAGCAGCTTACGACCGTGGGCCCCCGAGAACACCGGGGAGCTGTTTTTT. Amino acid sequence: CASSLRPWAPENTGELFF.

The chain joins TRBV5-4 to TRBJ2-5; the match to TRBD2 covers 7 bases. The CDR3 contains 13 residues. The trim removed 4 bases at V and 3 bases at J, leaving 3 bases unmatched. The germline V gene has CDR1 SGHNT and CDR2 YYREEE (reference sequence). CDR3 residues: CASSPRGEETQYF. CDR3 nucleotides: TGTGCCAGCAGCCCCCGGGGGGAAGAGACCCAGTACTTC.

V gene TRBV9 combines with J gene TRBJ2-6; TRBD1 aligns across 10 bases. Germline CDR1 is SGDLS and CDR2 is YYNGEE. CDR3 size: 20 residues. The ends lost 6 bases at V and 0 bases at J; junction bases unmatched: 15. CDR3 bases: TGTGCCAGCAAAACGGGACAGGGGATCGCGGACCGCTCTGGGGCCAACGTCCTGACTTTC. This encodes CASKTGQGIADRSGANVLTF.

The V gene is TRBV5-4, the J gene TRBJ2-1; D unresolved. Germline CDR1 and CDR2: SGHNT and YYREEE (reference sequence). The CDR3 is 13 amino acids. Trimming stripped 2 bases from V and 9 bases from J, with 12 bases between. The CDR3 coding sequence is TGTGCCAGCAGCTTCAGCAGGATCGCTGAGCAGTTCTTC. The encoded protein is CASSFSRIAEQFF.

The gene calls are TRBV7-8 and TRBJ1-1; 8 bases are a match to TRBD1. V dropped 1 base and J dropped 4; count of bases not matched to a gene: 11. The CDR3 spans 17 residues. Germline CDR1 SGHVS, CDR2 FQNEAQ. CDR3: CASSLVGGFDRGTEAFF. The CDR3 DNA reads as TGTGCCAGCAGCTTAGTAGGGGGGTTTGACAGGGGCACTGAAGCTTTCTTT.

The V gene is TRBV25-1, the J gene TRBJ2-4, with a weak D call TRBD2 (6 bases). The CDR3 contains 15 residues. Germline CDR1 and CDR2: MGHDK and SYGVNS. Trimming pared 6 bases from V and 5 bases from J, leaving 17 bases between. CDR3 in DNA: TGTGCCAGCAGAAAAAGCTGGGAGGATCAAAACATTCAGTACTTC. Translated, it gives CASRKSWEDQNIQYF. The full variable domain, completed using reference TRBV25-1 and TRBJ2-4, is EADIYQTPRYLVIGTGKKITLECSQTMGHDKMYWYQQDPGMELHLIHYSYGVNSTEKGDLSSESTVSRIRTEHFPLTLESARPSHTSQYLCASRKSWEDQNIQYFGAGTRLSVL.

The chain recombines TRBV2 with TRBJ1-1; maybe TRBD1 (6 bases). The V end lost 5 bases, the J end lost 11 bases, and 15 bases lay between the germline ends. There are 12 residues in the CDR3. Looked up from germline, CDR1 is SNHLY and CDR2 is FYNNEI. In DNA, the CDR3 is TGTGCCAGCAGTCGGCAGTCCCAGGGGGCTTTCTTT. This translates into CASSRQSQGAFF.

The rearrangement joins TRBV28 to TRBJ1-4; 8 positions match TRBD1. In germline, CDR1 is MDHEN, CDR2 SYDVKM. The CDR3 has 15 amino acids. J was trimmed by 6 bases and V by 2 bases; bases with no gene match: 5. The CDR3 is CASSLQAGGDEKLFF. CDR3 DNA sequence: TGTGCCAGCAGTTTACAGGCAGGGGGCGATGAAAAACTGTTTTTT.

V gene TRBV7-2 combines with J gene TRBJ1-4; D remains ambiguous. V lost 1 base and J lost 8, with 5 bases in between. From germline, CDR1 is SGHTA and CDR2 FQGNSA. This CDR3 has 12 amino acids. CDR3 region: CASSLEPEKLFF. The CDR3 region has the DNA TGTGCCAGCAGCTTAGAGCCCGAAAAACTGTTTTTT. Variable domain in full (rest from reference TRBV7-2 and TRBJ1-4): GAGVSQSPSNKVTEKGKDVELRCDPISGHTALYWYRQSLGQGLEFLIYFQGNSAPDKSGLPSDRFSAERTGGSVSTLTIQRTQQEDSAVYLCASSLEPEKLFFGSGTQLSVL.

This chain joins TRBV7-3 and TRBJ1-1; D is uncertain. V was cut by 2 bases and J by 3 bases, with 10 bases left in between. The CDR3 has 14 amino acids. Germline-derived CDR1 and CDR2 are SGHTA and FQGTGA. CDR3 region: CASSLSPGYTEAFF. The CDR3 bases are TGTGCCAGCAGCTTATCGCCGGGGTACACTGAAGCTTTCTTT.

The chain links TRBV7-9 to TRBJ1-4, with unresolved D. The CDR3 runs to 15 residues. Germline lookup yields CDR1 SEHNR and CDR2 FQNEAQ (reference sequence). The V end was cut by 0 bases, the J end by 4 bases, with 9 bases between. CDR3 coding DNA: TGTGCCAGCAGCTTAGCGGCGGCCCTTAATGAAAAACTGTTTTTT. Amino acid sequence: CASSLAAALNEKLFF.

The CDR3 DNA follows: TGTGCCAGCGCAGGGTTTAGCAATCAGCCCCAGCATTTT. Its translation: CASAGFSNQPQHF. The chain carries TRBV6-6 and TRBJ1-5, with D tentatively TRBD1 (5 bases). The V end was cut by 8 bases, the J end by 0 bases, with 8 bases between. The V gene's germline CDR1 is MNHNY and CDR2 SVGAGI (reference sequence). CDR3 length: 13 residues.

In this sample, this clone turned up once. The V call is TRBV6-1, the J call TRBJ1-2, with 8 positions matching TRBD1. With V trimmed by 5 bases and J by 4 bases, 9 bases remained unmatched. Germline V lookup: CDR1 MNHNS, CDR2 SASEGT. The CDR3 runs to 15 residues. The CDR3 coding sequence is TGTGCCAGCAGTCAGATGGACAGGGCAGGCTATGGCTACACCTTC. It specifies CASSQMDRAGYGYTF.

The V gene is TRBV5-4, the J gene TRBJ1-1, with TRBD1 matching over 10 bases. Germline V gene sequence: CDR1 SGHNT, CDR2 YYREEE (reference sequence). The CDR3 length is 12 residues. V shed 2 bases, J shed 11 bases, and the junction held 3 bases outside the gene matches. CDR3 in DNA: TGTGCCAGCAGCTTCGGGACAGGGGACGCTTTCTTT. It encodes CASSFGTGDAFF.

The rearrangement uses TRBV6-5 and TRBJ2-7; TRBD2 is a possible D gene (6 bases). The V end lost 6 bases, the J end lost 3 bases, and 12 bases lay between the germline ends. In germline, CDR1 is MNHEY, CDR2 SVGAGI. The CDR3 loop spans 13 amino acids. The CDR3 sequence: CASSWAGSYEQYF. In DNA, the CDR3 is TGTGCCAGCAGCTGGGCCGGGAGCTACGAGCAGTACTTC.

The chain joins TRBV6-1 to TRBJ2-3, with D perhaps TRBD1 (6 bases). There are 15 residues in the CDR3. Trimming removed 8 bases at V and 2 bases at J, with 17 bases between. CDR1 and CDR2 from the germline V gene are MNHNS and SASEGT. The CDR3 nucleotides are TGTGCCAGCGAGGAAGTGACAGGTCCCACAGATACGCAGTATTTT. Translated: CASEEVTGPTDTQYF.

The J gene is TRBJ2-7, the V gene TRBV28; TRBD1 might be the D (5 bases). Germline CDR1 and CDR2: MDHEN and SYDVKM. This CDR3 comprises 14 residues. The ends were cut back, 2 bases at V and 2 bases at J, with 10 bases in the middle. DNA for the CDR3: TGTGCCAGCAGTTTAATCCAGGGTACCTACGAGCAGTACTTC. Its translation is CASSLIQGTYEQYF. Variable domain in full (rest from reference TRBV28 and TRBJ2-7): DVKVTQSSRYLVKRTGEKVFLECVQDMDHENMFWYRQDPGLGLRLIYFSYDVKMKEKGDIPEGYSVSREKKERFSLILESASTNQTSMYLCASSLIQGTYEQYFGPGTRLTVT.

This clone was found once. V and J are TRBV5-1 and TRBJ2-2, with D possibly matching TRBD2 (6 bases). In germline, CDR1 is SGHRS, CDR2 YFSETQ. V gave up 0 bases and J gave up 6 bases, with 12 bases separating them. The CDR3 is 15 amino acids. The DNA for the CDR3 is TGCGCCAGCAGCTTGGCCGGAGGGTTACCCGGGGAGCTGTTTTTT. This codes for CASSLAGGLPGELFF.

This chain uses TRBV18 with TRBJ1-2, with TRBD1 matching 9 bases. The CDR3 loop spans 17 amino acids. The V gene's germline CDR1 is KGHSH and CDR2 LQKENI. Trimming cost V 3 bases and J 0 bases; bases outside gene matches: 8. The CDR3 DNA reads TGTGCCAGCTCACCCAACGGACAGGGGACTTCTAACTATGGCTACACCTTC. Residues: CASSPNGQGTSNYGYTF.

The chain uses TRBV27 and TRBJ2-7; 9 nucleotides agree with TRBD1. The CDR3 contains 15 residues. The germline CDR1 and CDR2 sequences are MNHEY and SMNVEV (reference sequence). With 2 bases clipped from V and 2 bases from J, the junction kept 4 bases outside the gene matches. The CDR3 nucleotides read TGTGCCAGCAGTTTAACCGGGACAGGGCCCTACGAGCAGTACTTC. Translation gives CASSLTGTGPYEQYF.

The chain couples TRBV27 to TRBJ1-1, with a tentative D call TRBD1 (5 bases). The CDR3 is made up of 16 amino acids. Deletions cut 0 bases from V and 1 base from J, with 12 bases between. The V gene's germline CDR1 is MNHEY and CDR2 SMNVEV (reference sequence). CDR3 sequence reads: CASSLSVGAWNTEAFF. Here the CDR3 DNA reads TGTGCCAGCAGTTTATCGGTTGGGGCGTGGAACACTGAAGCTTTCTTT.